This T cell receptor (beta chain) is drawn from a study of cytotoxic CD8 clonotypes in ibrutinib-treated CLL. The wider study: Once patients had received a median approximately twelve months of treatment, range 6 to 36, response samples were obtained.

V shed 5 bases, J shed 3 bases, and the junction held 4 bases outside the gene matches. The CDR3 is made up of 15 amino acids. The germline V gene has CDR1 MNHNY and CDR2 SVGAGI (reference sequence). Assay: immunoSEQ multiplex PCR; the TCRdb copy retains only in-frame clones and omits some. This sample has about 58,000 clones; about three quarters occur once, and the top ten carry around 43%. The specimen comprised PBMCs, sampled after 12 months of ibrutinib treatment. The V call is TRBV6-6, the J call TRBJ1-5, with 10 bases identical to TRBD1. The receptor was isolated from a human donor with chronic lymphocytic leukemia. The CDR3 coding sequence is TGTGCCAGCAGTCCGACAGGGGGCGTCAATCAGCCCCAGCATTTT. This gives the protein CASSPTGGVNQPQHF.